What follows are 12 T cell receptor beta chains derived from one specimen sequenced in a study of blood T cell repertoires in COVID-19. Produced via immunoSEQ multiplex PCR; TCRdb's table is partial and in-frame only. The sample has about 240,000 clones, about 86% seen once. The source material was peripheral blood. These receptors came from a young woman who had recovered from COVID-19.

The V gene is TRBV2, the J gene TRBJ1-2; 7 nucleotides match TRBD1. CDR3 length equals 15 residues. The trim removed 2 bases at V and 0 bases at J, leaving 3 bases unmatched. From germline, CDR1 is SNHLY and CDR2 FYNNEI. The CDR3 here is CASSERTGPNYGYTF. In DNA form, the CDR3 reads TGTGCCAGCAGTGAAAGGACAGGACCTAACTATGGCTACACCTTC.

The CDR3 spells CASRFLDLNYGYTF. The CDR3 nucleotides are TGTGCCAGCAGATTCTTAGATTTAAACTATGGCTACACCTTC. The V gene is TRBV6-5, the J gene TRBJ1-2; D is uncertain. The length of the CDR3 is 14 residues. CDR1 and CDR2 from the germline V gene are MNHEY and SVGAGI. V was trimmed by 6 bases and J by 2 bases, leaving 13 bases between them.

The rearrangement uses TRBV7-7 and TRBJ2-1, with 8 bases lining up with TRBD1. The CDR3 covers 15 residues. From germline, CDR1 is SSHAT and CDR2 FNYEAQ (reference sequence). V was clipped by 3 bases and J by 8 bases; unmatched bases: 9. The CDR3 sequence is CASSLRAGGFYEQFF. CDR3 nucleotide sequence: TGTGCCAGCAGCTTGAGAGCAGGGGGCTTCTATGAGCAGTTCTTC.

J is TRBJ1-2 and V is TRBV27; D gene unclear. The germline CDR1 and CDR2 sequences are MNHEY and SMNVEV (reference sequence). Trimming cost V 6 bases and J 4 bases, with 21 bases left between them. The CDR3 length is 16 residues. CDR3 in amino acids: CASSQQDGGQVYGYTF. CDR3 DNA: TGTGCCAGCAGCCAACAAGACGGTGGCCAGGTCTATGGCTACACCTTC.

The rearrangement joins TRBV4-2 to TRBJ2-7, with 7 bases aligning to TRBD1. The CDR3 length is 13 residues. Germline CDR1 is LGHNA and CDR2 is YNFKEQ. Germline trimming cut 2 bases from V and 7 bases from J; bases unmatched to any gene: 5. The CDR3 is CASSQTTGNEQYF. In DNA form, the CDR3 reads TGTGCCAGCAGCCAAACGACAGGGAATGAGCAGTACTTC.

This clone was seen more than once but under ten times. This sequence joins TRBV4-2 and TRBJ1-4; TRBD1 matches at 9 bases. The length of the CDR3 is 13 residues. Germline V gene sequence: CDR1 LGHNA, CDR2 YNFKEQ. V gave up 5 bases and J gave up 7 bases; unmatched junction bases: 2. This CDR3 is CASSRDRAEKLFF. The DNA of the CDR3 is TGTGCCAGCAGCAGGGACAGGGCTGAAAAACTGTTTTTT.

CDR3 in amino acids: CASSRRGGSTNEKLFF. CDR3 bases: TGTGCCAGCAGCCGCCGGGGGGGGTCAACTAATGAAAAACTGTTTTTT. The rearrangement uses TRBV3-1 (or the pseudogene TRBV3-2) and TRBJ1-4, with D tentatively TRBD1 (5 bases). Germline V CDR1 and CDR2: LGHDT, YNNKEL (reference sequence). V lost 4 bases and J lost 0, with 12 bases in between. The CDR3 extends over 16 amino acids.

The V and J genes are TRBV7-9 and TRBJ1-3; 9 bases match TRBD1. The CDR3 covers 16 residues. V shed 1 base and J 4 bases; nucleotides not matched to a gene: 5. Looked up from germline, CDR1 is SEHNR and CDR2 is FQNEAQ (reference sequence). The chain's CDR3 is CASSLEGQGFGNTIYF. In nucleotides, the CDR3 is TGTGCCAGCAGCTTAGAGGGACAGGGTTTCGGAAACACCATATATTTT. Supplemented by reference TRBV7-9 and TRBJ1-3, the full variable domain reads DTGVSQNPRHKITKRGQNVTFRCDPISEHNRLYWYRQTLGQGPEFLTYFQNEAQLEKSRLLSDRFSAERPKGSFSTLEIQRTEQGDSAMYLCASSLEGQGFGNTIYFGEGSWLTVV.

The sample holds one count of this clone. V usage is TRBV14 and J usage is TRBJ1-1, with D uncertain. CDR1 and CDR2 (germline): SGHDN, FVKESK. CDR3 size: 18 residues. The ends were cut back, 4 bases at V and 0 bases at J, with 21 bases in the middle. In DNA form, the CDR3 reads TGTGCCAGCAGCCCGGCTCGGGGTGCTTTTGGTGTGAACACTGAAGCTTTCTTT. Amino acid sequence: CASSPARGAFGVNTEAFF.

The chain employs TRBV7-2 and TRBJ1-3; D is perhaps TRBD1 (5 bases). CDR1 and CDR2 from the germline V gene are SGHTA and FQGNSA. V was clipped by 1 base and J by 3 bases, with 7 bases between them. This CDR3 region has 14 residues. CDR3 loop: CASSLGGVGNTIYF. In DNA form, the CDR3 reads TGTGCCAGCAGCTTAGGGGGGGTTGGAAACACCATATATTTT.

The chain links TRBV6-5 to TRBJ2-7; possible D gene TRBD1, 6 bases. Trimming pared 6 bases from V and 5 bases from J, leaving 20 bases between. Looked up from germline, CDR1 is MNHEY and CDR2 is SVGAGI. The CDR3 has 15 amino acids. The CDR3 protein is CASRHTTGFVDEQYF. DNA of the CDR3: TGTGCCAGCAGGCACACCACAGGGTTCGTAGACGAGCAGTACTTC.

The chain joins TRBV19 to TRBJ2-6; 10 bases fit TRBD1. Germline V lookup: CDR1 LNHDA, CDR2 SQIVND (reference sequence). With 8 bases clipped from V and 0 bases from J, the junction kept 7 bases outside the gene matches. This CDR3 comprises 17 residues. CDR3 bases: TGTGCCAGTGGTTGGACAGGGGGGAGCTCTGGGGCCAACGTCCTGACTTTC. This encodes CASGWTGGSSGANVLTF. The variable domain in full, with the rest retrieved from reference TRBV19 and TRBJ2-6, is DGGITQSPKYLFRKEGQNVTLSCEQNLNHDAMYWYRQDPGQGLRLIYYSQIVNDFQKGDIAEGYSVSREKKESFPLTVTSAQKNPTAFYLCASGWTGGSSGANVLTFGAGSRLTVL.